The clone carrying this T cell receptor (beta chain) was detected ten times or more. From germline, CDR1 is SGDLS and CDR2 YYNGEE. This CDR3 has 15 residues. Germline trimming cut 6 bases from V and 1 base from J; bases unmatched to any gene: 5. These data are taken from a study of low-dose radiotherapy and immunotherapy resistance in tumors. Study at large: While receiving nivolumab 240 mg every two weeks, patients also received ipilimumab 1 mg/kg every six weeks, both intravenously. Both TCRalpha and TCRbeta chains were reverse transcribed with V-gene-specific primers.

TCRs underwent 20 PCR cycles of amplification with a constant-region primer and V-primer adapter. The authors amplified isolated mRNA by in vitro transcription. TCRdb reprocessed the reads via MiXCR and lists one record per CDR3 protein. The sample has fewer than 60,000 distinct CDR3 sequences, around 11% seen once; the top ten hold 6.2%. The time point: before trial treatment. Those eligible were patients bearing advanced solid tumors lacking tumor-infiltrating lymphocytes. Sequencing was performed on PBMCs, taken before treatment. The J gene is TRBJ2-1, the V gene TRBV9; TRBD2 agrees at 9 bases. This receptor was obtained from a female donor with ovarian cancer. CDR3 bases: TGTGCCAGCACCGAAGCGGGGGGATCCTACAATGAGCAGTTCTTC. Translating it yields CASTEAGGSYNEQFF.